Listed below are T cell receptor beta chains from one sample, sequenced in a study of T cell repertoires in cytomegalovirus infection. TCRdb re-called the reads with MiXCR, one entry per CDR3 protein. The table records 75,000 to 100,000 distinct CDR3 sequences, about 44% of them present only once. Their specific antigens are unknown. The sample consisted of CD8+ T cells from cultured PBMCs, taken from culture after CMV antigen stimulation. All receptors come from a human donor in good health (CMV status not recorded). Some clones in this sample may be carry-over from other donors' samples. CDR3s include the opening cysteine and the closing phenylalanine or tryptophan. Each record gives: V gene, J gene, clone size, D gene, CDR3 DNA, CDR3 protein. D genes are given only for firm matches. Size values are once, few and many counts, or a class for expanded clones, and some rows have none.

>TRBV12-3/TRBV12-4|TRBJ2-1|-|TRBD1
TGTGCAGCGGGACAGGGGACCAATGAGCAGTTCTTC
CAAGQGTNEQFF
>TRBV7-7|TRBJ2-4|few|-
TGTGCCAGCACCTCCCGGGCCAAAAACATTCAGTACTTC
CASTSRAKNIQYF
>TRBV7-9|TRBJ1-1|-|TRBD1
TGTGCCAGCAGTTCCAACAGGGGATCGAACACTGAAGCTTTCTTT
CASSSNRGSNTEAFF
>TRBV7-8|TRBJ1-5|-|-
TGTGCCAGCAGCTCTTTTGTTGGGGGGAACCAGCCCCAGCATTTT
CASSSFVGGNQPQHF
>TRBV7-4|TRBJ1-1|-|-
TGTGCCAGCGAGGATAACACTGAAGCTTTCTTT
CASEDNTEAFF
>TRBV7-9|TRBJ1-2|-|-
TGTGCCAGCAGCACCCCGGCGAGTGGGCTAGAGAACTATGGCTACACCTTC
CASSTPASGLENYGYTF
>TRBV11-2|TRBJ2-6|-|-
TGTGCCAGCAGCTTTGGCTCTGGGGCCAACGTCCTGACTTTC
CASSFGSGANVLTF
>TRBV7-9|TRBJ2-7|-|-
TGTGCCAGCAGCCCCCCAGAGGGAACCTACGAGCAGTACTTC
CASSPPEGTYEQYF
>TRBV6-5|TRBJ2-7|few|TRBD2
TGTGCCAGCAGTTCCAGCGGGAGGGCCGTCTACGAGCAGTACTTC
CASSSSGRAVYEQYF
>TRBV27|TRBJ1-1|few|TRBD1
TGTGCCAGCAGCTCCCTCCGGACAGGGCCGAACACTGAAGCTTTCTTT
CASSSLRTGPNTEAFF
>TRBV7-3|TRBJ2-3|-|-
TGTGCCAGCAGCCCAGCTGCTTATGGCACAGATACGCAGTATTTT
CASSPAAYGTDTQYF